The source of this T cell receptor beta chain is a study of T-cell memory formation after mild COVID-19. At the level of the study: TCR clusters mostly belonged to single donors.

Study-level findings and limits: There was a balanced CD4/CD8 profile in clones contracting day 15 to 85, and later expanders leaned CD4+. SARS-CoV-2 specificity was not confirmed for second-wave clones peaking on day 37.

This clonotype was detected a few times. Its target is unknown. Employing constant-segment primers, 5'RACE generated TCR alpha and TCR beta cDNA libraries bearing sample barcodes and UMIs. TCRdb reprocessed the 5' RACE reads with MiXCR, giving one entry per CDR3 protein. This sample carries 560,000 or so distinct CDR3 sequences, roughly 17% of them seen once, and the ten largest clones take 8.1%. CDR1 is MNHEY, CDR2 SVGEGT, per germline. V gave up 2 bases and J gave up 4 bases; unmatched junction bases: 4. The CDR3 extends over 15 amino acids. The J gene is TRBJ2-5, the V gene TRBV6-2 or TRBV6-3, with TRBD2 matching 10 bases. The receptor's source is an adult woman who had mild COVID-19 (a few samples of this study predate the infection). Cell type and time point are not known. The specimen was PBMCs or a T cell subset sorted from them (not recorded which). The chain's CDR3 is CASSYALAGAETQYF. The CDR3 nucleotides are TGTGCCAGCAGTTACGCTCTAGCGGGAGCAGAGACCCAGTACTTC.